These 22 T cell receptor beta chains share one sample of origin, sequenced in a study of T cells in Graves' hyperthyroidism and ophthalmopathy. RNA transcripts gave rise to amplified TCR beta CDR3 regions. HTBI primers drove first-round RT-PCR of the TCR CDR3. TCRdb fed the multiplex PCR reads into MiXCR, producing one record per CDR3 protein. The table includes 410,000 or so distinct CDR3 sequences, roughly 14% detected once. The sequenced sample was blood. Source of these receptors: a man between 18 and 29 years old with Graves' ophthalmopathy.

At least ten counts were recorded for this clonotype. This chain uses TRBV6-5 with TRBJ2-5; D is unresolved. Trimming stripped 0 bases from V and 1 base from J, with 9 bases between. The CDR3 covers 15 residues. CDR1 and CDR2 from the germline V gene are MNHEY and SVGAGI. This chain's CDR3 is CASSYSKNPQETQYF. In DNA form, the CDR3 reads TGTGCCAGCAGTTACTCGAAGAACCCCCAAGAGACCCAGTACTTC.

This clonotype has ten or more counts. J is TRBJ2-2 and V is TRBV6-1; D remains ambiguous. CDR1 is MNHNS, CDR2 SASEGT, per germline. The CDR3 spans 18 residues. V lost 6 bases and J 2 bases, leaving 22 bases between the germline ends. CDR3 in DNA: TGTGCCAGCAGACCTATACCCGCGAGCGACCTCAACACCGGGGAGCTGTTTTTT. It is translated as CASRPIPASDLNTGELFF.

At least ten counts were recorded for this clonotype. The chain is built from TRBV7-2 and TRBJ1-2; 12 nucleotides line up with TRBD1. J gave up 3 bases and V 5 bases, and 7 bases lay outside the gene matches. Germline CDR1 reads SGHTA; CDR2 reads FQGNSA. The CDR3 sequence is 16 residues long. CDR3 bases: TGTGCCAGCAGCCCCACCCGGGACAGGGGGCACTATGGCTACACCTTC. Translating it yields CASSPTRDRGHYGYTF.

Concerning this clonotype itself: One end of the junction varies from germline; a read error may be responsible. This chain uses TRBV18 with TRBJ2-1, with TRBD2 matching over 12 bases. Per the germline V gene, CDR1 is KGHSH and CDR2 is LQKENI. CDR3 length equals 13 residues. CDR3 sequence reads: CASSGTSGPEQLF. CDR3 coding DNA: TGTGCCAGCTCCGGGACTAGCGGGCCTGAGCAGCTCTTC.

Comment on this clonotype: Since the CDR3 does not end with the conserved phenylalanine or tryptophan, this likely comes from a read error. This rearrangement joins TRBV5-1 to TRBJ2-2, with 7 nucleotides matching TRBD2. Germline V lookup: CDR1 SGHRS, CDR2 YFSETQ. There are 17 residues in the CDR3. V was clipped by 0 bases and J by 2 bases; unmatched bases: 7. For the CDR3, the DNA is TGCGCCAGCAGCTTGGTTAGGCTAGCGGATAACACCGGGGAGCTGTTTTCT. It yields the protein CASSLVRLADNTGELFS.

This clonotype was observed many times. The V gene is TRBV28, the J gene TRBJ1-2; possibly TRBD1 for D (5 bases). The CDR3 is made up of 14 amino acids. The germline V gene has CDR1 MDHEN and CDR2 SYDVKM. V shed 6 bases and J shed 1 base, with 12 bases lying between them. The CDR3 spells CASSLGQLNYGYTF. The CDR3 DNA follows: TGTGCCAGCAGCCTAGGACAACTTAACTATGGCTACACCTTC.

This clonotype was seen at least ten times. The rearrangement uses TRBV2 and TRBJ1-1; D gene unclear. Between the trimmed V and J ends, which lost 5 bases and 11 bases, there was a span of 21 bases. Germline V lookup: CDR1 SNHLY, CDR2 FYNNEI. The CDR3 covers 14 residues. CDR3 DNA sequence: TGTGCCAGCAGTACCCTGTCAGGACTAAAGAGGGCTTTCTTT. It yields the protein CASSTLSGLKRAFF.

A remark on this clonotype: The junction differs from germline at one of its ends, possibly a read error. The chain has TRBV28 and TRBJ2-5; TRBD1 is a possible D gene (5 bases). Germline V gene sequence: CDR1 MDHEN, CDR2 SYDVKM. This CDR3 contains 13 residues. The CDR3 here is CANSPGYQETQYF. Here the CDR3 DNA reads TGTGCCAACAGTCCAGGGTACCAAGAGACCCAGTACTTC.

J is TRBJ2-2 and V is TRBV19, with a possible D match to TRBD2 (7 bases). V was cut by 0 bases and J by 5 bases, with 13 bases left in between. Germline CDR1 is LNHDA and CDR2 is SQIVND (reference sequence). The CDR3 has 16 residues. CDR3 DNA sequence: TGTGCCAGTAGTATAGATCGCGGGGGCGCGACCGGGGAGCTGTTTTTT. As protein: CASSIDRGGATGELFF.

This clonotype occurred many times. J is TRBJ2-3 and V is TRBV12-3 or TRBV12-4; D perhaps matches TRBD2 (6 bases). This CDR3 is 16 amino acids long. Trimming removed 7 bases at V and 4 bases at J, with 21 bases between. This chain's CDR3 is CASKPLGGVGADTQYF. The CDR3 region has the DNA TGTGCCAGCAAGCCCCTCGGAGGGGTGGGGGCAGATACGCAGTATTTT.

CDR3 sequence reads: CASSLGPRHYGYTF. The CDR3 region has the DNA TGTGCCAGCAGCTTAGGCCCAAGACACTATGGCTACACCTTC. The J gene is TRBJ1-2, the V gene TRBV11-2, with D uncertain. The CDR3 loop spans 14 amino acids. Germline assignment: CDR1 SGHAT and CDR2 FQNNGV. The V end lost 1 base, the J end lost 3 bases, and 9 bases lay between the germline ends. Full variable domain (remainder filled in from reference TRBV11-2 and TRBJ1-2): EAGVAQSPRYKIIEKRQSVAFWCNPISGHATLYWYQQILGQGPKLLIQFQNNGVVDDSQLPKDRFSAERLKGVDSTLKIQPAKLEDSAVYLCASSLGPRHYGYTFGSGTRLTVV.

Many counts were recorded for this clonotype. The chain employs TRBV3-1 and TRBJ2-2; D may match TRBD1 or TRBD2 (5 bases each). The V end was cut by 6 bases, the J end by 1 base, with 12 bases between. This CDR3 contains 15 residues. Germline CDR1 and CDR2: LGHDT and YNNKEL (reference sequence). Here the CDR3 reads CASSRDGRNTGELFF. The CDR3 region has the DNA TGTGCCAGCAGTCGGGACGGACGGAACACCGGGGAGCTGTTTTTT.

This clonotype was observed many times. This chain joins TRBV11-2 and TRBJ2-7; unclear D gene. Trimming took off 1 base at V and 2 bases at J, with 21 bases between the two ends. Germline assignment: CDR1 SGHAT and CDR2 FQNNGV. The CDR3 covers 18 residues. The CDR3 here is CASSLVRWKAPFPYEQYF. DNA for the CDR3: TGTGCCAGCAGCTTAGTTCGGTGGAAAGCTCCCTTTCCCTACGAGCAGTACTTC. Supplemented by reference TRBV11-2 and TRBJ2-7, the full variable domain reads EAGVAQSPRYKIIEKRQSVAFWCNPISGHATLYWYQQILGQGPKLLIQFQNNGVVDDSQLPKDRFSAERLKGVDSTLKIQPAKLEDSAVYLCASSLVRWKAPFPYEQYFGPGTRLTVT.

This clonotype was seen a few times. The V and J genes are TRBV6-1 and TRBJ2-1; TRBD2 agrees at 11 bases. Germline-derived CDR1 and CDR2 are MNHNS and SASEGT. V dropped 6 bases and J dropped 8; count of bases not matched to a gene: 9. There are 15 residues in the CDR3. Here the CDR3 reads CASSTLAGAPYEQFF. The CDR3 DNA is TGTGCCAGCAGCACACTAGCGGGAGCCCCCTATGAGCAGTTCTTC.

The chain employs TRBV4-1 and TRBJ2-3, with a weak D call TRBD1 (6 bases). CDR1 is MGHRA, CDR2 YSYEKL, per germline. The V end lost 2 bases, the J end lost 5 bases, and 14 bases lay between the germline ends. The CDR3 is made up of 15 amino acids. CDR3 nucleotide sequence: TGCGCCAGCAGCCAACAGGGGTCTGGGGGAGATACGCAGTATTTT. It specifies CASSQQGSGGDTQYF.

To note about this clonotype: This CDR3 is missing its conserved last phenylalanine or tryptophan, likely due to a read error. This sequence joins TRBV12-3 or TRBV12-4 and TRBJ1-2; 11 bases line up with TRBD1. V was pared by 3 bases and J by 4 bases, with 4 bases of the junction left unmatched. CDR3 length: 15 residues. CDR3 protein: CASSFGTGGSYGYTL. CDR3 in DNA: TGTGCCAGCAGTTTTGGGACAGGGGGAAGCTATGGCTACACCCTC.

This clonotype appeared many times. This chain uses TRBV30 with TRBJ1-4, with TRBD1 as a possible D gene (5 bases). The CDR3 spans 14 residues. V gave up 4 bases and J gave up 8 bases, with 17 bases separating them. CDR1 and CDR2 from the germline V gene are GTSNPN and SVGIG (reference sequence). CDR3 residues: CAWNQDTPWEKLFF. The CDR3 DNA sequence: TGTGCCTGGAACCAGGACACGCCGTGGGAAAAACTGTTTTTT.

In this sample, this clonotype turned up many times. The rearrangement uses TRBV11-2 and TRBJ2-1, with a tentative D call TRBD2 (6 bases). This CDR3 is built from 15 residues. V was cut by 1 base and J by 9 bases, with 16 bases left in between. Germline V gene sequence: CDR1 SGHAT, CDR2 FQNNGV. The CDR3 DNA is TGTGCCAGCAGCTTAGGGGCTAGCGACTATTTTGAGCAGTTCTTC. It yields the protein CASSLGASDYFEQFF.

The V gene is TRBV6-1, the J gene TRBJ1-2; TRBD1 is a possible D gene (6 bases). The V and J ends lost 5 bases and 6 bases respectively, with 19 bases between them. The CDR3 sequence is 15 residues long. Germline CDR1 MNHNS, CDR2 SASEGT. The CDR3 nucleotides are TGTGCCAGCAGTTCTATATGGACAGCTTGGGATGGCTACACCTTC. Translating it yields CASSSIWTAWDGYTF.

This clonotype was seen many times. This chain links TRBV20-1 with TRBJ2-5; tentative D call: TRBD2 (6 bases). The V gene lost 5 bases and the J gene lost 5 bases, with 15 bases spanning the gap. This CDR3 has 13 amino acids. Per germline, CDR1 DFQATT and CDR2 SNEGSKA (reference sequence). Written as DNA, the CDR3 is TGCAGTGCTCCAAGAGGCAGCGGGGAGACCCAGTACTTC. Encoded protein: CSAPRGSGETQYF.

This clonotype has a count of ten or more. This sequence joins TRBV9 and TRBJ2-7; tentatively, D is TRBD1 (6 bases). Trimming took 3 bases from V and 0 from J, leaving 10 bases between them. Germline CDR1 and CDR2: SGDLS and YYNGEE. This CDR3 spans 14 amino acids. The CDR3 reads CASSGRDNSYEQYF. The CDR3 DNA follows: TGTGCCAGCAGCGGCCGGGACAACTCCTACGAGCAGTACTTC.

This clonotype appeared many times. CDR3 sequence (DNA): TGCGCCAGCAGCCAAGAGGAACAGACTGGGGACATTCAGTACTTC. Protein product: CASSQEEQTGDIQYF. The chain uses TRBV4-1 and TRBJ2-4; D not resolved. The germline V and J ends were trimmed by 0 bases and 8 bases, with 14 bases remaining between them. Germline loops: CDR1 MGHRA, CDR2 YSYEKL. There are 15 residues in the CDR3.